This T cell receptor beta chain was recorded in a study of T cell repertoires in cytomegalovirus infection. About the research overall: Public TCR beta signatures were indicative of both CMV infection and a matching HLA type.

General study results and limits: Cumulative public TCR beta family frequency identified CMV carriers with the relevant HLA. The ex vivo response was dominated by HLA-C-restricted CMV-specific TCR beta clonotypes.

As for this clonotype: Antigen specificity is unknown.

Using its own MiXCR run on the reads, TCRdb lists one record per CDR3 protein. Of 150,000 to 200,000 distinct CDR3 sequences detected, roughly 9.8% appear once; the ten largest clones hold approximately 4.2%. Germline V gene lookup returns CDR1 MDHEN and CDR2 SYDVKM. The V and J ends lost 7 bases and 3 bases respectively, with 16 bases between them. This CDR3 is built from 14 residues. This TCR came from a human donor in good health (CMV status not recorded). Some clones in this sample may be carry-over from other donors' samples. J is TRBJ2-7 and V is TRBV28; D not resolved. Sequenced input: PBMCs. CDR3 loop: CASTPPGQNYEQYF. The CDR3 coding sequence is TGTGCCAGCACCCCACCTGGGCAGAACTACGAGCAGTACTTC.